The 13 T cell receptor beta chains presented below share a single source sample, sequenced in a study of blood T cell repertoires in COVID-19. Method: immunoSEQ multiplex PCR; TCRdb's copy keeps in-frame clones and lacks some. Among about 170,000 clones, 85% were seen once, and the ten largest hold under 4%. The sample was peripheral blood. All receptors derive from a human donor with acute or convalescent COVID-19. The donor label of this sample is uncertain.

The chain links TRBV27 to TRBJ2-5, with 9 bases fitting TRBD1. The CDR3 is 15 amino acids. Germline loops: CDR1 MNHEY, CDR2 SMNVEV (reference sequence). The junction had 8 bases not matched to a gene; V was cut back by 4 bases and J by 5 bases. In DNA form, the CDR3 reads TGTGCCAGCAGTTCCGGGACAGGGAACGCTGAGACCCAGTACTTC. Its protein is CASSSGTGNAETQYF.

The rearrangement links TRBV5-4 to TRBJ2-3; the match to TRBD1 covers 7 bases. CDR1 is SGHNT and CDR2 is YYREEE in the germline V gene (reference sequence). Trimming removed 4 bases from V and 4 bases from J; junction bases left unmatched: 9. This CDR3 region has 15 residues. CDR3 coding DNA: TGTGCCAGCAGCGACTACAGGGGATTGGCAGATACGCAGTATTTT. Protein product: CASSDYRGLADTQYF. The entire variable domain, with the rest obtained from reference TRBV5-4 and TRBJ2-3, is as follows: ETGVTQSPTHLIKTRGQQVTLRCSSQSGHNTVSWYQQALGQGPQFIFQYYREEENGRGNFPPRFSGLQFPNYSSELNVNALELDDSALYLCASSDYRGLADTQYFGPGTRLTVL.

The rearrangement links TRBV29-1 to TRBJ1-5; D is unclear. With 7 bases removed from V and 6 bases from J, the gap between germline ends came to 13 bases. The CDR3 spans 12 residues. In germline, CDR1 is SQVTM, CDR2 ANQGSEA. The CDR3 DNA is TGCAGCGCTAAAAAGGAGGGTCAGCCCCAGCATTTT. It encodes CSAKKEGQPQHF.

The chain links TRBV18 to TRBJ1-4, with 10 nucleotides matching TRBD1. The length of the CDR3 is 14 residues. V was clipped by 6 bases and J by 5 bases; unmatched bases: 3. Germline CDR1 reads KGHSH; CDR2 reads LQKENI. The CDR3 protein is CASSSGQGNEKLFF. The CDR3, as DNA: TGTGCCAGCTCTTCGGGACAGGGGAATGAAAAACTGTTTTTT.

The V and J genes are TRBV14 and TRBJ2-7, with D possibly matching TRBD1 (5 bases). The CDR3 loop spans 13 amino acids. Germline-derived CDR1 and CDR2 are SGHDN and FVKESK. V was clipped by 0 bases and J by 6 bases, with 9 bases between them. The CDR3 coding sequence is TGTGCCAGCAGCCAAGATAGGGGAACCGAGCAGTACTTC. Protein: CASSQDRGTEQYF.

This clone was seen once. The chain carries TRBV28 and TRBJ1-4; 9 bases agree with TRBD1. The junction had 9 bases not matched to a gene; V was cut back by 5 bases and J by 8 bases. The V gene's germline CDR1 is MDHEN and CDR2 SYDVKM. The CDR3 has 15 residues. This CDR3 reads CASSIPTGGREKLFF. CDR3 in DNA: TGTGCCAGCAGTATACCGACAGGGGGTAGGGAAAAACTGTTTTTT.

The chain links TRBV10-1 to TRBJ2-1, with D perhaps TRBD2 (5 bases). The V and J ends lost 0 bases and 10 bases respectively, with 13 bases between them. There are 14 residues in the CDR3. The germline V gene encodes CDR1 WNHNN and CDR2 SYGVQD (reference sequence). The CDR3 sequence: CASSESRGKREQFF. For the CDR3, the DNA is TGCGCCAGCAGTGAGTCCCGGGGAAAACGGGAGCAGTTCTTC.

This clone has only a few counts. This sequence joins TRBV5-6 and TRBJ1-1; weak D call: TRBD1 (6 bases). The CDR3 extends over 16 amino acids. Germline V gene data show CDR1 as SGHDT and CDR2 as YYEEEE. Trimming cost V 1 base and J 3 bases, with 16 bases left between them. CDR3 amino acids: CASSLFTGHLDTEAFF. DNA of the CDR3: TGTGCCAGCAGCTTGTTCACAGGGCACCTGGACACTGAAGCTTTCTTT. The full variable domain, completed using reference TRBV5-6 and TRBJ1-1, is DAGVTQSPTHLIKTRGQQVTLRCSPKSGHDTVSWYQQALGQGPQFIFQYYEEEERQRGNFPDRFSGHQFPNYSSELNVNALLLGDSALYLCASSLFTGHLDTEAFFGQGTRLTVV.

This chain connects TRBV18 to TRBJ1-2, with 10 bases matching TRBD1. Looked up from germline, CDR1 is KGHSH and CDR2 is LQKENI. This CDR3 has 13 amino acids. The V segment lost 5 bases and the J segment 7 bases; nucleotides outside the gene matches: 4. The CDR3 nucleotides are TGTGCCAGCTCAGACAGGGGGCGTGGTGGCTACACCTTC. Residues: CASSDRGRGGYTF. The full variable domain, completed using reference TRBV18 and TRBJ1-2, is NAGVMQNPRHLVRRRGQEARLRCSPMKGHSHVYWYRQLPEEGLKFMVYLQKENIIDESGMPKERFSAEFPKEGPSILRIQQVVRGDSAAYFCASSDRGRGGYTFGSGTRLTVV.

This clone was counted a single time. V usage is TRBV3-1 (or the pseudogene TRBV3-2) and J usage is TRBJ1-6; a possible D gene is TRBD1 (5 bases). Trimming took 2 bases from V and 6 from J, leaving 5 bases between them. CDR1 and CDR2 (germline): LGHDT, YNNKEL (reference sequence). This CDR3 spans 13 amino acids. In nucleotides, the CDR3 is TGTGCCAGCAGCCAACAGGGTAATTCACCCCTCCACTTT. It is translated as CASSQQGNSPLHF.

This chain links TRBV15 with TRBJ1-5; D remains unclear. The CDR3 covers 21 residues. Germline lookup yields CDR1 LNHNV and CDR2 YYDKDF (reference sequence). Between the trimmed V and J ends, which lost 0 bases and 0 bases, there was a span of 24 bases. The DNA for the CDR3 is TGTGCCACCAGCAGAGATCGGATCCTAGCTCTATCCGGGGATAGCAATCAGCCCCAGCATTTT. Amino acids: CATSRDRILALSGDSNQPQHF.

Here the CDR3 DNA reads TGTGCCAGCAGCCCGACTAGCGGTCACCAAGAGACCCAGTACTTC. Translating it yields CASSPTSGHQETQYF. V usage is TRBV7-8 and J usage is TRBJ2-5; 9 bases line up with TRBD2. This CDR3 has 15 residues. After removal of 5 bases from V and 0 bases from J, the junction contained 4 bases not matched to a gene. The germline CDR1 and CDR2 sequences are SGHVS and FQNEAQ.

The J gene is TRBJ1-2, the V gene TRBV25-1; 8 bases agree with TRBD1. Germline trimming cut 4 bases from V and 8 bases from J; bases unmatched to any gene: 12. The V gene's germline CDR1 is MGHDK and CDR2 SYGVNS. The CDR3 loop spans 15 amino acids. The CDR3 DNA reads TGTGCCAGCAGTGTTCCGGGACAGGCACGACGGGGCTACACCTTC. Amino acids: CASSVPGQARRGYTF.